This entry lists 6 T cell receptor beta chains sequenced from one sample in a study of T cell repertoires in cytomegalovirus infection. From the reads, TCRdb called clonotypes with MiXCR, one entry per CDR3 protein. Here the sample spans some 320,000 distinct CDR3 sequences, more than 8% being singletons. The sample consisted of PBMCs. The receptor source for this set is a human donor in good health (CMV status not recorded). Some clones in this sample may be carry-over from other donors' samples.

V gene TRBV12-5 combines with J gene TRBJ2-7; D is unresolved. Trimming removed 5 bases at V and 3 bases at J, with 17 bases between. The germline gives CDR1 LGHNT, CDR2 FRNRAP. This CDR3 is 15 amino acids long. CDR3: CASGAGGDLNYEQYF. Here the CDR3 DNA reads TGTGCTAGTGGTGCAGGTGGCGACCTAAACTACGAGCAGTACTTC.

This clonotype occurred many times. The chain recombines TRBV7-2 with TRBJ2-2, with TRBD2 identical over 12 bases. J was trimmed by 7 bases and V by 6 bases; bases with no gene match: 6. Germline assignment: CDR1 SGHTA and CDR2 FQGNSA. The CDR3 is made up of 15 amino acids. The CDR3 here is CASSWTSGKGGELFF. The CDR3 region has the DNA TGTGCCAGCAGTTGGACTAGCGGGAAGGGCGGGGAGCTGTTTTTT.

This clonotype was seen more than once but under ten times. The genes are TRBV30 and TRBJ1-2, with D possibly matching TRBD1 (5 bases). V lost 5 bases and J 8 bases, leaving 27 bases between the germline ends. Germline V gene data show CDR1 as GTSNPN and CDR2 as SVGIG (reference sequence). This CDR3 has 16 amino acids. CDR3 amino acids: CAWAGTEKAGPGGYTF. CDR3 in DNA: TGTGCCTGGGCAGGGACCGAGAAGGCGGGACCGGGAGGCTACACCTTC.

V is TRBV11-2 and J is TRBJ2-7; no reliable D call. Trimming removed 5 bases at V and 4 bases at J, with 9 bases between. The germline V gene has CDR1 SGHAT and CDR2 FQNNGV. CDR3 size: 12 residues. The CDR3 nucleotides read TGTGCCAGCAGCCCCCCCAATTACGAGCAGTACTTC. This gives the protein CASSPPNYEQYF.

The sample holds many counts of this clonotype. This CDR3 reads CASSLEGGAGYEQYF. CDR3 DNA: TGTGCCAGCAGCTTAGAAGGGGGTGCGGGTTACGAGCAGTACTTC. The gene calls are TRBV7-2 and TRBJ2-7, with D perhaps matching TRBD1 (6 bases). Trimming left V 1 base short and J 4 bases short, with 14 bases between. Germline assignment: CDR1 SGHTA and CDR2 FQGNSA. The CDR3 spans 15 residues.

For this clonotype: An end of the junction differs from the germline gene, which may be a read error. The genes are TRBV6-6 and TRBJ2-1; 11 bases are shared with TRBD2. This CDR3 region has 17 residues. From germline, CDR1 is MNHNY and CDR2 SVGAGI (reference sequence). The CDR3 reads CASSYRLAGSAYIEQFF. The CDR3 DNA reads as TGTGCCAGCAGTTATCGACTAGCGGGGTCGGCTTACATTGAGCAGTTCTTC.